The 11 T cell receptor beta chains below all came from one sample that was sequenced in a study of tumor-infiltrating lymphocytes in primary liver carcinoma. Co-extraction of RNA and DNA was performed on about 20-32 mg of unsorted bulk tissue. Total RNA amounting to around 450 ng was the source from which TCR beta cDNA was made with a constant-region primer. Libraries of TCR beta came from three nested multiplex PCR rounds with slightly modified ARM-PCR. Investigators reported that the first two PCR rounds, at roughly 10 cycles each, used TRBV1-TRBV30 forward primers with a C-beta reverse primer. Each CDR3 protein is one row after TCRdb ran MiXCR on the multiplex PCR reads. The repertoire consists of 80,000 or so distinct CDR3 sequences, with roughly 72% occurring once and the leading ten covering approximately 26%. The specimen was tumor-adjacent normal liver tissue. The receptors derive from a middle-aged man with primary liver carcinoma and hepatitis B virus infection.

This clonotype is labeled as medium-sized. The chain has TRBV6-5 and TRBJ2-5; D call uncertain. CDR1 is MNHEY, CDR2 SVGAGI, per germline. V was shortened by 0 bases and J by 2 bases, with 1 base between the two germline ends. The CDR3 length is 12 residues. CDR3 protein: CASSYSQETQYF. As DNA, the CDR3 is TGTGCCAGCAGTTACTCACAAGAGACCCAGTACTTC.

On this clonotype itself: The conserved final phenylalanine or tryptophan is absent from the CDR3, which likely points to a read error. Because the CDR3's place on the DNA is in doubt, the DNA is left out and the CDR3 is given as listed by TCRdb. The chain carries TRBV6-1 and TRBJ1-5. The germline gives CDR1 MNHNS, CDR2 SASEGT. With termini counted, the CDR3 has 11 amino acids. The CDR3 spells CASSDWPAQHL.

This clonotype was counted between two and nine times. This rearrangement joins TRBV5-1 to TRBJ2-1; 9 positions agree with TRBD2. J gave up 2 bases and V 0 bases, and 3 bases lay outside the gene matches. The CDR3 runs 16 residues. Germline CDR1 reads SGHRS; CDR2 reads YFSETQ. The CDR3 loop is CASSLVAGVTYNEQFF. DNA of the CDR3: TGCGCCAGCAGCTTGGTAGCGGGAGTTACCTACAATGAGCAGTTCTTC.

As for this clonotype: The junction differs from germline at one of its ends, possibly a read error. V usage is TRBV6-6 and J usage is TRBJ2-7; D possibly uses TRBD1 or TRBD2 (6 bases each). CDR1 is MNHNY and CDR2 is SVGAGI in the germline V gene (reference sequence). The CDR3 contains 15 residues. CDR3 DNA sequence: TGTGCCACCAGTTACCCCGAAGGGGGAGGAGACGAGCAATACTTC. Amino acids: CATSYPEGGGDEQYF.

Comment on this clonotype: A read error is likely, as this CDR3 ends without the conserved phenylalanine or tryptophan. The chain couples TRBV6-2 or TRBV6-3 to TRBJ2-1; D unresolved. CDR1 and CDR2 (germline): MNHEY, SVGEGT. The CDR3 contains 15 residues. The CDR3 DNA is TGTGTCAGCAGTTTAAATCCAGGCTCCTACAATGAGCAGTTCTCC. As protein: CVSSLNPGSYNEQFS.

Note on this clonotype: Its ends do not fully match the called genes, so a read error is possible. V usage is TRBV28 and J usage is TRBJ2-7, with 10 bases that match TRBD2. Germline V gene lookup returns CDR1 MDHEN and CDR2 SYDVKM. The CDR3 runs 14 residues. CDR3 sequence reads: CVSSALAGVYEQYF. Written as DNA, the CDR3 is TGTGTCAGCAGTGCCCTAGCGGGAGTTTACGAACAGTACTTC.

This clonotype has just a few counts. The V call is TRBV6-1, the J call TRBJ2-7; a possible D gene is TRBD1 (5 bases). This CDR3 has 13 residues. Trimming took off 2 bases at V and 2 bases at J, with 7 bases between the two ends. Germline values: CDR1 MNHNS, CDR2 SASEGT. CDR3 nucleotide sequence: TGTGCCAGCAGTGAAAGACAGACCTACGAGCAGTACTTC. Protein sequence: CASSERQTYEQYF.

Turning to this clonotype: One end of the junction varies from germline; a read error may be responsible. This chain links TRBV7-8 with TRBJ2-7, with a possible D match to TRBD1 (5 bases). Looked up from germline, CDR1 is SGHVS and CDR2 is FQNEAQ. This CDR3 contains 13 residues. The DNA of the CDR3 is TGTGCCAGCGGCGTATTCGCAGGGTACGAGCAGTATTTC. Encoded protein: CASGVFAGYEQYF.

Details on this clonotype: A much larger clone lies one base from this, so it may be a read error. This CDR3 reads CVSSPEGYSPLHF. The DNA for the CDR3 is TGTGTCAGCTCACCCGAGGGGTACTCACCCCTCCACTTT. This chain uses TRBV18 with TRBJ1-6, with D possibly matching TRBD1 (5 bases). From germline, CDR1 is KGHSH and CDR2 LQKENI. There are 13 residues in the CDR3.

This clonotype was picked up one time. It is likely a read error, because the conserved phenylalanine at the end of the CDR3 is missing. The chain carries TRBV5-4 and TRBJ2-5, with D unclear. The germline CDR1 and CDR2 sequences are SGHNT and YYREEE (reference sequence). V lost 3 bases to trimming and J lost 1 base, with 10 bases between them. The length of the CDR3 is 14 residues. The chain's CDR3 is CASSSPTAQETQYL. The CDR3 DNA reads TGTGCCAGCAGCTCGCCTACGGCCCAAGAGACCCAGTACCTC.

On this clonotype itself: No conserved phenylalanine or tryptophan ends this CDR3, so it is likely a read error. The chain couples TRBV29-1 to TRBJ2-7, with D perhaps TRBD1 or TRBD2 (6 bases each). Germline CDR1 and CDR2: SQVTM and ANQGSEA. The CDR3 spans 18 residues. The V and J ends lost 3 bases and 4 bases respectively, with 28 bases between them. The CDR3 here is CSVDWRSSGASETYEQYL. DNA of the CDR3: TGCAGCGTTGATTGGCGTAGTTCGGGGGCTAGCGAGACTTACGAGCAGTACTTA.